The 5 T cell receptor beta chains given below trace back to one sample, sequenced in a study of blood T cell repertoires in COVID-19. Here immunoSEQ multiplex PCR was the method, and the copy in TCRdb shows in-frame clones only, minus some. Here the sample spans some 340,000 clones, roughly 85% being singletons. The sample consisted of peripheral blood. The receptor source for this set is a woman between 18 and 29 years old with acute or convalescent COVID-19.

V is TRBV5-3 and J is TRBJ2-7; no clear D gene. TRBV5-3 has ORF status, its function being uncertain. With 3 bases removed from V and 2 bases from J, the gap between germline ends came to 15 bases. This CDR3 is built from 15 residues. CDR3 nucleotides: TGTGCCAGAAGCTCGAGAATTCGGGTTGCCTACGAGCAGTACTTC. Amino acids: CARSSRIRVAYEQYF.

The chain is built from TRBV6-2 or TRBV6-3 and TRBJ2-2; 8 nucleotides line up with TRBD2. J gave up 5 bases and V 4 bases, and 3 bases lay outside the gene matches. Per the germline V gene, CDR1 is MNHEY and CDR2 is SVGEGT. This CDR3 region has 14 residues. The CDR3 coding sequence is TGTGCCAGCAGTTTTGGACTAGCTACCGGGGAGCTGTTTTTT. Protein: CASSFGLATGELFF.

This chain uses TRBV18 with TRBJ2-1, with D possibly TRBD2 on 6 matching bases. The CDR3 length is 15 residues. V shed 2 bases and J shed 2 bases, with 10 bases lying between them. The germline CDR1 and CDR2 sequences are KGHSH and LQKENI. CDR3 in amino acids: CASSPGGAPYNEQFF. CDR3 sequence (DNA): TGTGCCAGCTCACCAGGAGGGGCTCCCTACAATGAGCAGTTCTTC.

The chain employs TRBV9 and TRBJ1-2, with 8 bases identical to TRBD1. J was trimmed by 4 bases and V by 4 bases; bases with no gene match: 15. In germline, CDR1 is SGDLS, CDR2 YYNGEE. The CDR3 is 17 amino acids. The CDR3 DNA is TGTGCCAGCAGCCTCGAGGACAGGGCTGGGCCCCGCTATGGCTACACCTTC. It is translated as CASSLEDRAGPRYGYTF.

This sequence joins TRBV10-3 and TRBJ1-1, with TRBD1 identical over 7 bases. Germline CDR1 and CDR2: ENHRY and SYGVKD. Trimming cost V 3 bases and J 1 base; bases outside gene matches: 5. This CDR3 contains 15 residues. DNA of the CDR3: TGTGCCATCAGTGAAGCCGGGACAGAGAACACTGAAGCTTTCTTT. Amino acids: CAISEAGTENTEAFF.